Listed here are 12 T cell receptor beta chains from one sample, sequenced in a study of shared clonotypes between healthy human individuals. TCRdb keeps only in-frame clones here, not all; method: immunoSEQ multiplex PCR. The sample records over 1.4 million clones, more than 95% being singletons. The specimen was naive CD4+ T cells sorted from blood. Subset in this sample: CD45RA+ positively selected. The receptor source for this set is a man aged 30 to 45 in good health.

V and J are TRBV7-2 and TRBJ2-3; D is ambiguous. Germline CDR1 and CDR2: SGHTA and FQGNSA. This CDR3 contains 14 residues. The ends were cut back, 4 bases at V and 1 base at J, with 9 bases in the middle. The CDR3 loop reads CASSWTPRTDTQYF. The CDR3 DNA sequence: TGTGCCAGCAGCTGGACCCCCCGCACAGATACGCAGTATTTT.

CDR3: CASSQDHGTDYEQYF. The CDR3 nucleotides are TGCGCCAGCAGCCAAGATCACGGGACAGACTACGAGCAGTACTTC. The chain recombines TRBV4-3 with TRBJ2-7; 7 nucleotides match TRBD1. The junction had 5 bases not matched to a gene; V was cut back by 0 bases and J by 3 bases. The CDR3 totals 15 residues. Germline CDR1 LGHNA, CDR2 YSLEER.

The chain combines TRBV5-1 with TRBJ2-5; D is unresolved. Between the trimmed V and J ends, which lost 4 bases and 2 bases, there was a span of 18 bases. The CDR3 extends over 16 amino acids. CDR1 is SGHRS, CDR2 YFSETQ, per germline. CDR3 sequence: CASSPHRVGVQETQYF. CDR3 bases: TGCGCCAGCAGCCCCCACCGAGTTGGGGTACAAGAGACCCAGTACTTC. Based on the CDR3 plus reference TRBV5-1 and TRBJ2-5, the full variable domain is KAGVTQTPRYLIKTRGQQVTLSCSPISGHRSVSWYQQTPGQGLQFLFEYFSETQRNKGNFPGRFSGRQFSNSRSEMNVSTLELGDSALYLCASSPHRVGVQETQYFGPGTRLLVL.

The chain recombines TRBV5-6 with TRBJ2-7; D remains unclear. Trimming pared 3 bases from V and 2 bases from J, leaving 9 bases between. This CDR3 comprises 13 residues. Germline CDR1 is SGHDT and CDR2 is YYEEEE. The CDR3 bases are TGTGCCAGCAGCTACCGGGCGGCCTACGAGCAGTACTTC. Translation: CASSYRAAYEQYF.

The chain joins TRBV7-9 to TRBJ2-7, with a tentative D call TRBD2 (6 bases). This CDR3 is built from 16 residues. Trimming pared 0 bases from V and 12 bases from J, leaving 24 bases between. CDR1 and CDR2 from the germline V gene are SEHNR and FQNEAQ (reference sequence). CDR3 bases: TGTGCCAGCAGCTTAGCAGCGGGCGGGCCCGGAACCGGTGCGTACTTC. This codes for CASSLAAGGPGTGAYF.

This clone came up once. V gene TRBV5-4 combines with J gene TRBJ2-5; no clear D. This CDR3 region has 15 residues. The germline gives CDR1 SGHNT, CDR2 YYREEE (reference sequence). The V gene lost 5 bases and the J gene lost 5 bases, with 19 bases spanning the gap. CDR3 bases: TGTGCCAGCAGTTTCCCCCGGTCGGAGAAGGAGACCCAGTACTTC. It specifies CASSFPRSEKETQYF.

V is TRBV7-8 and J is TRBJ1-4, with no clear D. The CDR3 consists of 13 residues. In germline, CDR1 is SGHVS, CDR2 FQNEAQ. V lost 2 bases and J lost 3, with 4 bases in between. CDR3 coding DNA: TGTGCCAGCAGCTTAATGGCTAATGAAAAACTGTTTTTT. Translating gives CASSLMANEKLFF.

The genes are TRBV5-4 and TRBJ2-3; D tentatively reads TRBD1 or TRBD2 (5 bases each). CDR1 is SGHNT and CDR2 is YYREEE in the germline V gene (reference sequence). Trimming removed 3 bases at V and 6 bases at J, with 20 bases between. The CDR3 extends over 16 amino acids. The CDR3 region has the DNA TGTGCCAGCAGCTCCCCGGGGCGAATGCCGGTGGATACGCAGTATTTT. Translated, it gives CASSSPGRMPVDTQYF.

The chain combines TRBV19 with TRBJ1-5; D call uncertain. CDR3 length: 14 amino acids. Germline V gives CDR1 LNHDA, CDR2 SQIVND (reference sequence). Trimming took 7 bases from V and 2 from J, leaving 12 bases between them. CDR3: CASMEVGGNQPQHF. Here the CDR3 DNA reads TGTGCCAGTATGGAGGTTGGCGGCAATCAGCCCCAGCATTTT.

The V call is TRBV2, the J call TRBJ2-7, with TRBD2 as a possible D gene (6 bases). V was shortened by 8 bases and J by 1 base, with 15 bases between the two germline ends. CDR3 length equals 14 residues. The germline gives CDR1 SNHLY, CDR2 FYNNEI. The CDR3: CASRQNRGSYEQYF. The CDR3, as DNA: TGTGCCAGCCGACAGAATCGGGGGTCCTACGAGCAGTACTTC.

This chain connects TRBV5-6 to TRBJ2-5, with a possible D match to TRBD1 (5 bases). There are 15 residues in the CDR3. With 0 bases removed from V and 4 bases from J, the gap between germline ends came to 13 bases. Germline-derived CDR1 and CDR2 are SGHDT and YYEEEE. The CDR3 nucleotides are TGTGCCAGCAGCTTGGTCCAGGGTTTATCAGAGACCCAGTACTTC. This codes for CASSLVQGLSETQYF.

V gene TRBV6-6 combines with J gene TRBJ2-1; no reliable D call. The germline CDR1 and CDR2 sequences are MNHNY and SVGAGI (reference sequence). The CDR3 totals 12 residues. Trimming stripped 0 bases from V and 8 bases from J, with 5 bases between. The CDR3 loop reads CASSYSAHEQFF. For the CDR3, the DNA is TGTGCCAGCAGTTACTCGGCACATGAGCAGTTCTTC.